This T cell receptor beta chain was sequenced during a study of blood T cell repertoires in COVID-19. Method: immunoSEQ multiplex PCR; TCRdb's copy keeps in-frame clones and lacks some. Of 240,000 or so clones in the sample, approximately 84% were seen once. The CDR3 runs to 15 residues. V gave up 0 bases and J gave up 6 bases, with 12 bases separating them. From germline, CDR1 is SGHTA and CDR2 FQGNSA. The clonotype originates from an elderly woman with acute or convalescent COVID-19. The chain links TRBV7-2 to TRBJ2-1; unclear D gene. The specimen was peripheral blood. CDR3 coding DNA: TGTGCCAGCAGCTTAGCCTGGTCCCGAGCCAATGAGCAGTTCTTC. It codes for CASSLAWSRANEQFF.